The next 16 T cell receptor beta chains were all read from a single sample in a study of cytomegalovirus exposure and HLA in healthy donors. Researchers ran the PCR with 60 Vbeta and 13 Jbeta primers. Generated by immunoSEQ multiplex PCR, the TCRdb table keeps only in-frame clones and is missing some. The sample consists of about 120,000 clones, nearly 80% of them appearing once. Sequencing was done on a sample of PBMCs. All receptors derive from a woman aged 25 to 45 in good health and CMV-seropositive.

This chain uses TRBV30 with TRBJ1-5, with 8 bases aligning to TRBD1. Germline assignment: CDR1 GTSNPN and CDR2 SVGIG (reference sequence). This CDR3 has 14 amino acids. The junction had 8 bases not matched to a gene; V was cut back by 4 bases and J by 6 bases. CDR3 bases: TGTGCCTGGAAGGGACAGGCGGGGATTCAGCCCCAGCATTTT. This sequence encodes CAWKGQAGIQPQHF.

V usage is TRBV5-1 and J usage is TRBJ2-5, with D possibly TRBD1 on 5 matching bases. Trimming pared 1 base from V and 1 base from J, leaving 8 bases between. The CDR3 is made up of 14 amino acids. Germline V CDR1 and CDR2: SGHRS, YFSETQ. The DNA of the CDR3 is TGCGCCAGCAGCTTGCAGGGTTTCCAAGAGACCCAGTACTTC. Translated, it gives CASSLQGFQETQYF.

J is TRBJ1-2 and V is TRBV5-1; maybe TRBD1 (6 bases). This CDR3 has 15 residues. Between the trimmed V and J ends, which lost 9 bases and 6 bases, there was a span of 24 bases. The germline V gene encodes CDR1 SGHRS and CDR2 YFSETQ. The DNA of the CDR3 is TGCGCCAACCTAAAGAGGGGGTCCCAGGGTAATGGCTACACCTTC. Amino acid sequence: CANLKRGSQGNGYTF.

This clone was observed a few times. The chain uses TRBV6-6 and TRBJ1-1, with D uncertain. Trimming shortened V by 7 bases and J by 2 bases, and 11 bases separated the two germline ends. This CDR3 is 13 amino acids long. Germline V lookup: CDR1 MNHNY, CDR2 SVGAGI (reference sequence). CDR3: CASISPLNTEAFF. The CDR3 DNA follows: TGTGCCAGCATATCTCCCTTAAACACTGAAGCTTTCTTT.

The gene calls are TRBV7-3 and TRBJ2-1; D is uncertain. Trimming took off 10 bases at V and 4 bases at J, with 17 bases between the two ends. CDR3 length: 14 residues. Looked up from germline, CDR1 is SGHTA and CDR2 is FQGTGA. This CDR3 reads CATARDAAYNEQFF. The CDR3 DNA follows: TGTGCCACCGCGCGAGACGCGGCGTACAATGAGCAGTTCTTC.

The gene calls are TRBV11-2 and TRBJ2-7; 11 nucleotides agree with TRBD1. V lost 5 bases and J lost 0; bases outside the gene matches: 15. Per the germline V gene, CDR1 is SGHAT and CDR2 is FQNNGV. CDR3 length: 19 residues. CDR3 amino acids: CASSMPGQGASPSSYEQYF. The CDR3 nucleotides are TGTGCCAGCAGCATGCCAGGACAGGGGGCTTCCCCGAGCTCCTACGAGCAGTACTTC.

CDR3 bases: TGTGCCAGCAGTGATACTTTCCCTGAGACCCAGTACTTC. Its protein is CASSDTFPETQYF. This chain links TRBV6-1 with TRBJ2-5; D is undetermined. This CDR3 is built from 13 residues. Looked up from germline, CDR1 is MNHNS and CDR2 is SASEGT. Trimming cost V 3 bases and J 5 bases, with 10 bases left between them.

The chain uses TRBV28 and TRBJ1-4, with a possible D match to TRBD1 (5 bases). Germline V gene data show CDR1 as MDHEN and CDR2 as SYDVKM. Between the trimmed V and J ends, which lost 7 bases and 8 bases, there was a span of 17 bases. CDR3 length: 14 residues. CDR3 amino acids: CASNRPGVEEKLFF. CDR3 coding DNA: TGTGCCAGCAACCGACCGGGGGTTGAGGAAAAACTGTTTTTT.

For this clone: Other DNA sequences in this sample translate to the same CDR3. The CDR3 sequence: CASSPPGDGYTF. CDR3 bases: TGTGCCAGCAGTCCCCCAGGGGATGGCTACACCTTC. The chain employs TRBV28 and TRBJ1-2; D perhaps matches TRBD1 (6 bases). Looked up from germline, CDR1 is MDHEN and CDR2 is SYDVKM. The ends were cut back, 5 bases at V and 6 bases at J, with 10 bases in the middle. The CDR3 is 12 amino acids.

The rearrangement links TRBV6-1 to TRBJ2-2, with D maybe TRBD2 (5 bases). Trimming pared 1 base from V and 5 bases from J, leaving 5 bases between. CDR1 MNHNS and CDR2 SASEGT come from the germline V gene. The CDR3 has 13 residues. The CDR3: CASSEGGTGELFF. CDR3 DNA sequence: TGTGCCAGCAGTGAAGGCGGGACCGGGGAGCTGTTTTTT.

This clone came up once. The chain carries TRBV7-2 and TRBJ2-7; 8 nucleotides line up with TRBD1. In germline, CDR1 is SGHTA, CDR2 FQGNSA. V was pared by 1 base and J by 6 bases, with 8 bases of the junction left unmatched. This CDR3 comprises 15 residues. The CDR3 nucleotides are TGTGCCAGCAGCTTAGTAGCAGGGGGCTTCACCGAGCAGTACTTC. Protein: CASSLVAGGFTEQYF.

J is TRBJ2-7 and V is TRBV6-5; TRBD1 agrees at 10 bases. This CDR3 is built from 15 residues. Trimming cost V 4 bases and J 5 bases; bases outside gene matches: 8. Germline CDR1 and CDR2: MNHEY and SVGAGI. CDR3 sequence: CASSSTDRGINEQYF. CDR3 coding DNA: TGTGCCAGCAGTTCAACGGACAGGGGGATCAACGAGCAGTACTTC.

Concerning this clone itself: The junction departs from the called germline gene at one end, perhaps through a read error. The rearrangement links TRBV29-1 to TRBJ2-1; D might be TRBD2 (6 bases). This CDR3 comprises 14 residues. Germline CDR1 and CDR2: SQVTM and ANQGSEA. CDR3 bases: TGCAGCGTTTCCCCCGGGAGCTCCTACAGTGAGCAGTTCTTC. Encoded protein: CSVSPGSSYSEQFF.

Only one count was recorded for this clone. CDR3 residues: CASSLGLAGSYEQYF. The CDR3 DNA reads as TGTGCCAGCAGCTTGGGACTAGCAGGCTCCTACGAGCAGTACTTC. The rearrangement joins TRBV5-4 to TRBJ2-7, with TRBD2 matching over 7 bases. With 0 bases clipped from V and 0 bases from J, the junction kept 3 bases outside the gene matches. The CDR3 totals 15 residues. CDR1 and CDR2 from the germline V gene are SGHNT and YYREEE (reference sequence).

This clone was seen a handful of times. CDR3 bases: TGTGCCAGCAGCTTACCGGGACAGGGGGCCGCCGGGGAGCTGTTTTTT. Protein product: CASSLPGQGAAGELFF. The genes are TRBV7-3 and TRBJ2-2, with 12 bases fitting TRBD1. The CDR3 runs 16 residues. Germline lookup yields CDR1 SGHTA and CDR2 FQGTGA. Trimming at V came to 2 bases and at J to 6 bases, leaving 4 bases not matched to a gene.

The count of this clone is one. CDR3 in DNA: TGCGCCAGCAGCTTGGTGCTAGGAAGACATGAAAAACTGTTTTTT. This sequence encodes CASSLVLGRHEKLFF. The V and J genes are TRBV5-1 and TRBJ1-4; D gene uncertain. Trimming left V 0 bases short and J 6 bases short, with 12 bases between. The CDR3 runs 15 residues. Germline V gene lookup returns CDR1 SGHRS and CDR2 YFSETQ.